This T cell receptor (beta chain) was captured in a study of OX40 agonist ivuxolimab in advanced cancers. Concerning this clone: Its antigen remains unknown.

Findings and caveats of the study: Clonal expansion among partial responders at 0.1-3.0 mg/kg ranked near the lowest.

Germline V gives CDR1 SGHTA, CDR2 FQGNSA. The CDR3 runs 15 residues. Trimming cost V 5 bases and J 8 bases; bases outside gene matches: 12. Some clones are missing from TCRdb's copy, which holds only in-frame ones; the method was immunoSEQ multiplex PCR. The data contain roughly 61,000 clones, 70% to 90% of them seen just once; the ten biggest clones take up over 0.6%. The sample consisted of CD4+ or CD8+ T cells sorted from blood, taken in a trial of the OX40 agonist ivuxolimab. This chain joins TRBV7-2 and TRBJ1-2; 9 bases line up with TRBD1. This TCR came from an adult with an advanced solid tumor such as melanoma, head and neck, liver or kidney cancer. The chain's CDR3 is CASSGTNRDRDGYTF. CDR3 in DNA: TGTGCCAGCAGCGGGACGAACCGGGACAGGGACGGCTACACCTTC.